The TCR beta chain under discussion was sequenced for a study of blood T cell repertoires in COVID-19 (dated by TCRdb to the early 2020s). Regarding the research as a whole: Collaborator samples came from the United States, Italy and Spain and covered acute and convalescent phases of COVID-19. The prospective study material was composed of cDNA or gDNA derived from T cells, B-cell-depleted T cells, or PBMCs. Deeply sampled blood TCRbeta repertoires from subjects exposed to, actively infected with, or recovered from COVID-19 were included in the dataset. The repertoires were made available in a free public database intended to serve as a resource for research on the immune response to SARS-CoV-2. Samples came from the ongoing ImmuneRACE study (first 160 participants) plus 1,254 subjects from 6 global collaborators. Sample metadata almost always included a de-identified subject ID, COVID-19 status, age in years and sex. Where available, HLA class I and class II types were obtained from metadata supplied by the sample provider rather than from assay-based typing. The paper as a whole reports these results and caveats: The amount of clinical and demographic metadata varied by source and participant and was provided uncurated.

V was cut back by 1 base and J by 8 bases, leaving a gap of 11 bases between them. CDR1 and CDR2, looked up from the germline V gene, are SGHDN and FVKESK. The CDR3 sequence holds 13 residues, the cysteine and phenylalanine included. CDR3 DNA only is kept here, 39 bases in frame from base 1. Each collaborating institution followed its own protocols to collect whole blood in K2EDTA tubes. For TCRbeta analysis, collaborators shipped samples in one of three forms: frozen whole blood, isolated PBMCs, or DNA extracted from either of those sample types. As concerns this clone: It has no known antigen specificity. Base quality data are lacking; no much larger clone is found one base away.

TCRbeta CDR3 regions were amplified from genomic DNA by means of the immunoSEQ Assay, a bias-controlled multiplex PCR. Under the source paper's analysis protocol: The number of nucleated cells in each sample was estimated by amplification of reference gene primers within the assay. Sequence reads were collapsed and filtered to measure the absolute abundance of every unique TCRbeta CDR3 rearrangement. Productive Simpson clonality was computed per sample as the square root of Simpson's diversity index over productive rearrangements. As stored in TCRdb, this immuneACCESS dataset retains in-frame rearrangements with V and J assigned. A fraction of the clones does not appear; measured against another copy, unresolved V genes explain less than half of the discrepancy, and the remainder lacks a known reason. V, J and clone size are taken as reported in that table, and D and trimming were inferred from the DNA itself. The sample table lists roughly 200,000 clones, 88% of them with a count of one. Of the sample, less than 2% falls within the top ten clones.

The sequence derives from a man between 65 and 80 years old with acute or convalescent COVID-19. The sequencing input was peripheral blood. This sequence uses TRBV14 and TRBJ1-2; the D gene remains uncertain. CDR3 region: CASSQGASQGYTF. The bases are TGTGCCAGCAGCCAAGGAGCGAGTCAAGGCTACACCTTC.